Each of the 27 T cell receptor beta chains below was sequenced from the same sample in a study of CD8 T cells in ankylosing spondylitis. TCRdb independently ran MiXCR on the 5' RACE reads; one entry per CDR3 protein. Here the sample spans some 87,000 distinct CDR3 sequences, about 9% being singletons. Sequenced material: blood, either unsorted or a sorted T cell fraction (not recorded which). The receptors here all came from a male donor with ankylosing spondylitis or in good health (not recorded which).

This clonotype was recorded at least ten times. The genes are TRBV20-1 and TRBJ2-6; D unclear. The CDR3 has 17 residues. With 0 bases removed from V and 1 base from J, the gap between germline ends came to 13 bases. Per the germline V gene, CDR1 is DFQATT and CDR2 is SNEGSKA (reference sequence). Written as DNA, the CDR3 is TGCAGTGCTAGAGATCGAGGAGATTGGTCTGGGGCCAACGTCCTGACTTTC. It is translated as CSARDRGDWSGANVLTF.

This clonotype was seen many times. The chain employs TRBV2 and TRBJ2-3; 8 nucleotides agree with TRBD1. CDR1 and CDR2 (germline): SNHLY, FYNNEI. Losses at the gene ends were 3 bases for V and 5 bases for J; bases not matched to a gene: 13. The length of the CDR3 is 17 residues. CDR3 sequence reads: CASSDLSGQGLLDTQYF. CDR3 DNA: TGTGCCAGCAGTGATTTAAGTGGACAGGGTCTCCTAGATACGCAGTATTTT.

This clonotype was seen repeatedly, ten times or more. This chain joins TRBV2 and TRBJ1-5; no firm D call. The CDR3 loop spans 13 amino acids. CDR1 and CDR2 from the germline V gene are SNHLY and FYNNEI. Trimming removed 7 bases at V and 5 bases at J, with 12 bases between. The CDR3 is CASTGNRHQPQHF. CDR3 DNA: TGTGCCAGCACCGGCAACAGACATCAGCCCCAGCATTTT.

This clonotype was observed many times. Here the CDR3 DNA reads TGTGCCAGCAGTTCACCAGGGACTAGCGGGGGGCGGAACACCGGGGAGCTGTTTTTT. This sequence encodes CASSSPGTSGGRNTGELFF. J is TRBJ2-2 and V is TRBV28; TRBD2 agrees at 15 bases. The V gene end was trimmed by 4 bases and the J gene end by 1 base; junction bases not matched to a gene: 7. The CDR3 has 19 amino acids. Germline V gives CDR1 MDHEN, CDR2 SYDVKM.

This clonotype has more than one count but fewer than ten. The V and J genes are TRBV7-2 and TRBJ2-1, with 7 bases aligning to TRBD1. This CDR3 is built from 15 residues. After removal of 3 bases from V and 7 bases from J, the junction contained 9 bases not matched to a gene. Per the germline V gene, CDR1 is SGHTA and CDR2 is FQGNSA. CDR3 protein: CASSFEPLGQNEQFF. The CDR3 nucleotides are TGTGCCAGCAGCTTCGAACCTCTGGGACAGAATGAGCAGTTCTTC.

This clonotype has at least ten counts. V and J are TRBV20-1 and TRBJ2-3; D gene uncertain. Between the trimmed V and J ends, which lost 3 bases and 5 bases, there was a span of 12 bases. CDR1 DFQATT and CDR2 SNEGSKA come from the germline V gene (reference sequence). The CDR3 has 13 amino acids. DNA of the CDR3: TGCAGTGCTAGCAGCGCTTGGGGAGATACGCAGTATTTT. It specifies CSASSAWGDTQYF.

This clonotype has a count of ten or more. The V call is TRBV12-3 or TRBV12-4, the J call TRBJ2-2; 9 bases map to TRBD1. With V trimmed by 6 bases and J by 7 bases, 9 bases remained unmatched. CDR3 length equals 15 residues. The CDR3 is CASSPPGQGSGELFF. The CDR3 DNA is TGTGCCAGCAGCCCCCCGGGACAGGGAAGCGGGGAGCTGTTTTTT.

CDR3 residues: CASSFGGHRETQYF. The CDR3, as DNA: TGTGCCAGCAGCTTCGGGGGTCACCGAGAGACCCAGTACTTC. The rearrangement uses TRBV7-9 and TRBJ2-5; D is possibly TRBD2 (6 bases). The V and J ends lost 3 bases and 4 bases respectively, with 12 bases between them. Germline CDR1 SEHNR, CDR2 FQNEAQ (reference sequence). The CDR3 is made up of 14 amino acids. Supplemented by reference TRBV7-9 and TRBJ2-5, the full variable domain reads DTGVSQNPRHKITKRGQNVTFRCDPISEHNRLYWYRQTLGQGPEFLTYFQNEAQLEKSRLLSDRFSAERPKGSFSTLEIQRTEQGDSAMYLCASSFGGHRETQYFGPGTRLLVL.

The sample holds many counts of this clonotype. This chain uses TRBV5-1 with TRBJ2-3, with D perhaps matching TRBD2 (6 bases). V was shortened by 0 bases and J by 1 base, with 9 bases between the two germline ends. The CDR3 is made up of 15 amino acids. Germline CDR1 is SGHRS and CDR2 is YFSETQ. DNA of the CDR3: TGCGCCAGCAGCTTGGGTCCTAGCGGCACAGATACGCAGTATTTT. The encoded protein is CASSLGPSGTDTQYF.

The sample holds a few counts of this clonotype. V gene TRBV7-9 combines with J gene TRBJ1-4, with D unresolved. Germline CDR1 SEHNR, CDR2 FQNEAQ (reference sequence). This CDR3 has 15 amino acids. Trimming removed 3 bases at V and 7 bases at J, with 15 bases between. CDR3 loop: CASSFAGSFVEKLFF. The CDR3 nucleotides read TGTGCCAGCAGCTTCGCAGGCTCTTTCGTTGAAAAACTGTTTTTT.

This clonotype has a count of ten or more. This chain links TRBV5-1 with TRBJ2-1, with D tentatively TRBD2 (6 bases). V dropped 3 bases and J dropped 4 bases, with 17 bases sitting between them. From germline, CDR1 is SGHRS and CDR2 YFSETQ. The CDR3 extends over 16 amino acids. In nucleotides, the CDR3 is TGCGCCAGCAGCTACTTAGCGGAAATACAATACAATGAGCAGTTCTTC. As protein: CASSYLAEIQYNEQFF.

This clonotype has a count of ten or more. This chain uses TRBV6-1 with TRBJ2-7, with 7 nucleotides matching TRBD1. Germline V gene sequence: CDR1 MNHNS, CDR2 SASEGT. Trimming cost V 5 bases and J 5 bases; bases outside gene matches: 9. The CDR3 runs to 14 residues. As DNA, the CDR3 is TGTGCCAGCAGTCTCCGACAGGGCCCTAACGAGCAGTACTTC. Residues: CASSLRQGPNEQYF.

In its sample, this clonotype ranks as medium-sized (0.01 to 0.1%). The rearrangement joins TRBV29-1 to TRBJ2-1; the D is unclear. Trimming stripped 1 base from V and 0 bases from J, with 7 bases between. Germline values: CDR1 SQVTM, CDR2 ANQGSEA. The CDR3 is 14 amino acids. The CDR3 loop is CSVEGVSSYNEQFF. In DNA form, the CDR3 reads TGCAGCGTTGAAGGGGTTAGCTCCTACAATGAGCAGTTCTTC.

This clonotype has at least ten counts. CDR3 nucleotides: TGTGCCAGCAGGAACCCCGGCGGAATGGGCTACACCTTC. Protein: CASRNPGGMGYTF. This rearrangement joins TRBV6-1 to TRBJ1-2; D remains unclear. The germline CDR1 and CDR2 sequences are MNHNS and SASEGT. CDR3 length: 13 residues. With 6 bases removed from V and 8 bases from J, the gap between germline ends came to 16 bases.

The chain links TRBV18 to TRBJ1-5; D gene unclear. This CDR3 contains 14 residues. In germline, CDR1 is KGHSH, CDR2 LQKENI. The V end lost 5 bases, the J end lost 4 bases, and 12 bases lay between the germline ends. The CDR3 region has the DNA TGTGCCAGCTCAGGTTTTACGGAGAATCAGCCCCAGCATTTT. Translated: CASSGFTENQPQHF.

The rearrangement links TRBV7-8 to TRBJ2-1; TRBD2 matches 7 bases. Germline CDR1 and CDR2: SGHVS and FQNEAQ. The CDR3 runs to 15 residues. Unmatched junction bases numbered 12, after V lost 4 bases and J lost 9 bases. The CDR3 DNA is TGTGCCAGCAGCTCCTCTAGCGGTGCTGTCAGTGAGCAGTTCTTC. It yields the protein CASSSSSGAVSEQFF.

The rearrangement links TRBV5-6 to TRBJ2-7; tentative D call: TRBD1 (6 bases). Germline lookup yields CDR1 SGHDT and CDR2 YYEEEE. The germline V and J ends were trimmed by 2 bases and 3 bases, with 12 bases remaining between them. CDR3 length: 14 amino acids. The CDR3 loop is CASSFDRSLYEQYF. The CDR3 DNA reads as TGTGCCAGCAGCTTTGACAGGAGCCTCTACGAGCAGTACTTC.

This clonotype came up a few times. The CDR3 DNA is TGTGCCAGCAGCTTGGCCTCGGTCAGGGGGCTCAGGGTCACCGGGGAGCTGTTTTTT. The encoded protein is CASSLASVRGLRVTGELFF. V gene TRBV5-6 combines with J gene TRBJ2-2, with 8 bases aligning to TRBD1. The germline gives CDR1 SGHDT, CDR2 YYEEEE. Losses at the gene ends were 0 bases for V and 4 bases for J; bases not matched to a gene: 14. The CDR3 contains 19 residues. Together with reference TRBV5-6 and TRBJ2-2, the CDR3 gives the full variable domain: DAGVTQSPTHLIKTRGQQVTLRCSPKSGHDTVSWYQQALGQGPQFIFQYYEEEERQRGNFPDRFSGHQFPNYSSELNVNALLLGDSALYLCASSLASVRGLRVTGELFFGEGSRLTVL.

The J gene is TRBJ2-3, the V gene TRBV18, with 9 bases identical to TRBD2. With 3 bases clipped from V and 0 bases from J, the junction kept 4 bases outside the gene matches. Germline assignment: CDR1 KGHSH and CDR2 LQKENI. The CDR3 covers 16 residues. CDR3 region: CASSPQAGGSTDTQYF. The CDR3 DNA reads TGTGCCAGCTCACCTCAAGCGGGGGGTAGCACAGATACGCAGTATTTT.

This clonotype was seen ten or more times. The chain joins TRBV4-1 to TRBJ2-3; D is perhaps TRBD2 (5 bases). The CDR3 is 17 amino acids. Germline-derived CDR1 and CDR2 are MGHRA and YSYEKL. The ends were cut back, 0 bases at V and 2 bases at J, with 15 bases in the middle. The CDR3 region is CASSQEYPGGYTDTQYF. As DNA, the CDR3 is TGCGCCAGCAGCCAAGAATACCCCGGAGGATACACAGATACGCAGTATTTT.

Ten or more counts support this clonotype. V and J are TRBV20-1 and TRBJ2-3; 8 bases fit TRBD1. V lost 5 bases and J lost 3; bases outside the gene matches: 10. CDR1 is DFQATT, CDR2 SNEGSKA, per germline (reference sequence). This CDR3 has 15 amino acids. CDR3 protein: CSAPPAGQGTDTQYF. The CDR3 nucleotides read TGCAGTGCTCCACCAGCTGGACAGGGAACAGATACGCAGTATTTT.

This clonotype was observed at least ten times. This chain uses TRBV5-3 with TRBJ1-3; D uncertain. TRBV5-3 is labeled an ORF, and its function is uncertain. V was cut by 1 base and J by 4 bases, with 12 bases left in between. This CDR3 is 15 amino acids long. The CDR3, as DNA: TGTGCCAGAAGCTTGCCGAAGGGTCTCGGAAACACCATATATTTT. As protein: CARSLPKGLGNTIYF.

For this clonotype: It may be a read error: a sequence one base away is much more abundant. V and J are TRBV20-1 and TRBJ2-6, with D maybe TRBD1 (5 bases). The CDR3 sequence is 15 residues long. From germline, CDR1 is DFQATT and CDR2 SNEGSKA (reference sequence). In DNA, the CDR3 is TGCAGTGCTAGTGGTACTCACTCTGGGGCCACCGTCCTGACTTTC. This codes for CSASGTHSGATVLTF.

The table lists this clonotype with many counts. The V and J genes are TRBV6-1 and TRBJ2-1, with a tentative D call TRBD1 (8 bases). The germline V gene has CDR1 MNHNS and CDR2 SASEGT. The length of the CDR3 is 15 residues. The V end lost 7 bases, the J end lost 9 bases, and 22 bases lay between the germline ends. The CDR3 region has the DNA TGTGCCAGCAATCCGACGGACAGGGCGGGAGTTGAGCAGTTCTTC. Translating it yields CASNPTDRAGVEQFF.

This clonotype occurred many times. This chain uses TRBV12-3 or TRBV12-4 with TRBJ2-5; the D call may be TRBD1 or TRBD2 (6 bases each). V gave up 5 bases and J gave up 6 bases, with 19 bases separating them. The CDR3 extends over 15 amino acids. The CDR3 reads CASSPEGGITKTQYF. The CDR3 DNA follows: TGTGCCAGCAGTCCCGAGGGGGGAATTACGAAGACCCAGTACTTC.

Remarks on this clonotype: A read error is possible here, since a much larger clone lies one base away. The chain is built from TRBV9 and TRBJ2-2; either TRBD1 or TRBD2 may fit D (5 bases each). Germline V gene data show CDR1 as SGDLS and CDR2 as YYNGEE. This CDR3 comprises 17 residues. The CDR3 coding sequence is TGTGCCAGCAGCGCAACGGGGACCCACCCGGGGACCGAGGAGCTGTTTTTT. Translated, it gives CASSATGTHPGTEELFF.

At least ten counts were recorded for this clonotype. The V gene is TRBV30, the J gene TRBJ2-1; D might be TRBD1 or TRBD2, each matching 6 bases. From germline, CDR1 is GTSNPN and CDR2 SVGIG (reference sequence). The V and J ends lost 0 bases and 8 bases respectively, with 11 bases between them. The CDR3 is 13 residues long. This chain's CDR3 is CAWSVPGADEQFF. The DNA for the CDR3 is TGTGCCTGGAGTGTGCCGGGGGCAGATGAGCAGTTCTTC.